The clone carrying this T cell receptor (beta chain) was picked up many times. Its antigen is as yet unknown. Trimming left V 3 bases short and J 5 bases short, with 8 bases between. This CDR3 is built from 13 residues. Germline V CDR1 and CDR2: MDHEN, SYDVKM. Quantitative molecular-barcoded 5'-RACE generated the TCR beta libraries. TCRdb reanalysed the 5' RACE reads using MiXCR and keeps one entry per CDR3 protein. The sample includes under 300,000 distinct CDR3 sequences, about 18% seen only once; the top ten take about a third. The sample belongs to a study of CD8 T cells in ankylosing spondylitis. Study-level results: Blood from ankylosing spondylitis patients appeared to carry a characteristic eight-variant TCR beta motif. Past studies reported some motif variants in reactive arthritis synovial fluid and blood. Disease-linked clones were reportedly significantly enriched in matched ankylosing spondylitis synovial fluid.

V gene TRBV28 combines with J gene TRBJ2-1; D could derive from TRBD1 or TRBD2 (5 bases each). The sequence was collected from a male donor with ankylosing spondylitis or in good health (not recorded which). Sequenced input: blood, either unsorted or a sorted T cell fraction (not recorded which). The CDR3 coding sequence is TGTGCCAGCAGTTTGGGGGATGACAATGAGCAGTTCTTC. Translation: CASSLGDDNEQFF.